The clone carrying this TCR beta chain was recorded once. This specimen belongs to a study of blood T cell repertoires in COVID-19. Overall study context: COVID-19 samples, acute and convalescent, were from the United States, Italy and Spain. Sources were T cells, B-cell-depleted T cells, or PBMCs; the material itself was cDNA or gDNA.

Sequencing used immunoSEQ multiplex PCR; TCRdb keeps in-frame clones, though not all of them. The sample carries some 35,000 clones, roughly 88% recorded once. Germline V gene sequence: CDR1 MNHEY, CDR2 SMNVEV (reference sequence). Trimming left V 4 bases short and J 1 base short, with 8 bases between. The CDR3 extends over 13 amino acids. This clonotype was sampled from a man in his sixties with active COVID-19. Source material: peripheral blood. The chain links TRBV27 to TRBJ2-7, with TRBD2 as a possible D gene (6 bases). The CDR3 DNA follows: TGTGCCAGCAGTTCCGGGACTTCCTACGAGCAGTACTTC. Translated: CASSSGTSYEQYF.